These T cell receptor beta chains were read from a single sample in a study of immune evolution from preneoplasia to lung adenocarcinoma. Some clones are missing from TCRdb's copy, which holds only in-frame ones; the method was immunoSEQ multiplex PCR. The profile shows about 8,200 clones, 82% of them singletons. Sequencing was done on a sample of FFPE minimally invasive lung adenocarcinoma tissue. The receptors come from a person aged 65 to 85 with lung adenocarcinoma. CDR3s include the opening cysteine and the closing phenylalanine or tryptophan. The order of the fields is J gene, D gene, clone size, V gene, CDR3 protein, CDR3 DNA. A D gene is named only where the DNA matches it firmly. Where a row states a size, it is once, few, many or the class of an expanded clone; other rows omit it.

>TRBJ2-2|.|.|TRBV19
CASSILVTSGELFF
TGTGCCAGTAGTATATTGGTGACTTCGGGGGAGCTGTTTTTT
>TRBJ1-1|.|.|TRBV11-2
CASSLMVLTEAFF
TGTGCCAGCAGCTTAATGGTTTTGACTGAAGCTTTCTTT
>TRBJ2-2|TRBD2|.|TRBV7-6
CASSRTSGRGGELFF
TGTGCCAGCAGCCGGACTAGCGGGAGGGGCGGGGAGCTGTTTTTT
>TRBJ1-2|.|.|TRBV6-1
CASSEALGEDGYTF
TGTGCCAGCAGTGAAGCCCTAGGGGAGGATGGCTACACCTTC
>TRBJ2-2|.|.|TRBV19
CASSTRDLGSGELFF
TGTGCCAGTAGTACCCGGGACCTGGGCAGCGGGGAGCTGTTTTTT
>TRBJ2-1|TRBD1|.|TRBV18
CASSPPGQYNEQFF
TGTGCCAGCTCACCACCGGGACAGTACAATGAGCAGTTCTTC
>TRBJ2-2|.|once|TRBV6-1
CASSVTQGNTGELFF
TGTGCCAGCAGTGTGACACAGGGTAACACCGGGGAGCTGTTTTTT
>TRBJ1-2|.|.|TRBV7-2
CASSQTTGNYGYTF
TGTGCCAGCAGCCAAACGACAGGAAACTATGGCTACACCTTC
>TRBJ2-1|.|.|TRBV4-1
CASSLPGEVDQFF
TGCGCCAGCAGCCTCCCCGGAGAAGTAGACCAGTTCTTC
>TRBJ1-5|.|.|TRBV7-9
CASSLAGAHNQPQHF
TGTGCCAGCAGCTTAGCAGGGGCCCACAATCAGCCCCAGCATTTT
>TRBJ2-2|TRBD2|few|TRBV7-6
CASSLGLAGGSGELFF
TGTGCCAGCAGCTTAGGCCTAGCGGGAGGCTCCGGGGAGCTGTTTTTT
>TRBJ2-6|.|.|TRBV4-2
CASSQDQFRESGANVLTF
TGTGCCAGCAGCCAAGATCAATTTCGGGAGTCAGGGGCCAACGTCCTGACTTTC
>TRBJ1-4|.|.|TRBV2
CASKAGATNEKLFF
TGTGCCAGCAAGGCAGGTGCAACTAATGAAAAACTGTTTTTT
>TRBJ1-5|.|.|TRBV2
CASSDREGNQPQHF
TGTGCCAGCAGTGATCGAGAGGGCAATCAGCCCCAGCATTTT
>TRBJ1-3|.|.|TRBV10-2
CASREAGNTIYF
TGCGCCAGCAGAGAGGCCGGAAACACCATATATTTT
>TRBJ2-3|TRBD2|.|TRBV2
CASSPIILAKSTDTQYF
TGTGCCAGCAGTCCTATAATACTAGCGAAGAGCACAGATACGCAGTATTTT
>TRBJ1-6|.|.|TRBV11-3
CASSLDGTDNSPLHF
TGTGCCAGCAGCTTGGACGGGACCGATAATTCACCCCTCCACTTT
>TRBJ2-7|.|.|TRBV7-9
CASSLRLEGAYEQYF
TGTGCCAGCAGCCTACGCTTGGAGGGTGCCTACGAGCAGTACTTC
>TRBJ2-3|TRBD2|once|TRBV5-1
CASSAASGDTDTQYF
TGCGCCAGCAGCGCCGCTAGCGGAGACACAGATACGCAGTATTTT
>TRBJ2-3|TRBD2|.|TRBV30
CAWTSGGALFTDTQYF
TGTGCCTGGACTAGCGGGGGGGCACTATTCACAGATACGCAGTATTTT
>TRBJ1-5|.|.|TRBV6-4
CASSDSYGNQPQHF
TGTGCCAGCAGTGACTCCTACGGTAATCAGCCCCAGCATTTT
>TRBJ2-2|.|.|TRBV19
CASTQGGTGELFF
TGTGCCAGTACGCAGGGTGGCACCGGGGAGCTGTTTTTT
>TRBJ1-2|.|.|TRBV6-5
CASSPSGVHYGYTF
TGTGCCAGCAGCCCCTCCGGGGTCCACTATGGCTACACCTTC
>TRBJ2-7|.|.|TRBV7-3
CASSLREQYF
TGTGCCAGCAGCTTACGGGAGCAGTACTTC
>TRBJ2-7|.|.|TRBV27
CASSLLRYSYEQYF
TGTGCCAGCAGTTTATTACGTTATTCCTACGAGCAGTACTTC
>TRBJ1-2|.|.|TRBV29-1
CSVDKLGAIGFEGYTF
TGCAGCGTTGATAAACTGGGGGCAATAGGCTTTGAAGGCTACACCTTC
>TRBJ1-2|.|.|TRBV15
CATSSAEGMTEGYTF
TGTGCCACCAGCAGCGCAGAGGGGATGACAGAAGGCTACACCTTC
>TRBJ1-1|.|.|TRBV5-1
CASSPDTLNTEAFF
TGCGCCAGCAGCCCGGACACCTTGAACACTGAAGCTTTCTTT
>TRBJ2-5|.|.|TRBV30
CAWSTGRETQYF
TGTGCCTGGTCGACAGGCCGAGAGACCCAGTACTTC
>TRBJ1-2|TRBD1|.|TRBV18
CASSPSGTASLYGYTF
TGTGCCAGCTCACCATCCGGGACAGCTAGTCTCTATGGCTACACCTTC
>TRBJ1-1|TRBD1|.|TRBV5-1
CASSPGQGATEAFF
TGCGCCAGCAGCCCCGGACAGGGGGCCACTGAAGCTTTCTTT
>TRBJ2-7|.|.|TRBV7-9
CASSSPPGQPYEQYF
TGTGCCAGCAGCTCACCCCCGGGTCAACCTTACGAGCAGTACTTC
>TRBJ2-3|TRBD2|.|TRBV9
CASSVVLAGDTQYF
TGTGCCAGCAGCGTAGTTCTAGCGGGAGATACGCAGTATTTT
>TRBJ2-3|TRBD1|.|TRBV29-1
CSVATGGVKADTQYF
TGCAGCGTAGCCACAGGGGGAGTAAAGGCAGATACGCAGTATTTT
>TRBJ1-3|.|.|TRBV4-1
CASSTPRDPAGNTIYF
TGCGCCAGCAGCACCCCCCGGGACCCAGCAGGAAACACCATATATTTT
>TRBJ2-7|.|.|TRBV19
CASSIGGTREQYF
TGTGCCAGTAGTATCGGGGGTACGAGGGAGCAGTACTTC
>TRBJ2-7|TRBD2|.|TRBV7-2
CASSLLAGGTYEQYF
TGTGCCAGCAGCTTACTAGCGGGAGGGACCTACGAGCAGTACTTC